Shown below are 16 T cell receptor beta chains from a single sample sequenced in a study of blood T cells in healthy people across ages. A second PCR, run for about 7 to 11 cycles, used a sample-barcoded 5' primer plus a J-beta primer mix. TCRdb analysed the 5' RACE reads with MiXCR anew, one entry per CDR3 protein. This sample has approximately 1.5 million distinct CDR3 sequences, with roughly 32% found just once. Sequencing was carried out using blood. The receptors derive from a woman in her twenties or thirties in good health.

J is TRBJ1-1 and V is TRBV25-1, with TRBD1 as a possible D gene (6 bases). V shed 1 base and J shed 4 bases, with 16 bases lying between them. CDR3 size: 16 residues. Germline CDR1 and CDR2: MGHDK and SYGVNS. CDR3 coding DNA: TGTGCCAGCAGTGAATTGGGGGGCTCCCAGGGCACTGAAGCTTTCTTT. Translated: CASSELGGSQGTEAFF.

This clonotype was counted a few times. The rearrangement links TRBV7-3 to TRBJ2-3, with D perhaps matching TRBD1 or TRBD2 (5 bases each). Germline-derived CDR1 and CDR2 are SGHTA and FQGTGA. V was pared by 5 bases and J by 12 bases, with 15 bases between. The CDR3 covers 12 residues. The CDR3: CASSPSGPPQYF. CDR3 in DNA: TGTGCCAGCAGCCCATCGGGACCCCCCCAGTATTTT.

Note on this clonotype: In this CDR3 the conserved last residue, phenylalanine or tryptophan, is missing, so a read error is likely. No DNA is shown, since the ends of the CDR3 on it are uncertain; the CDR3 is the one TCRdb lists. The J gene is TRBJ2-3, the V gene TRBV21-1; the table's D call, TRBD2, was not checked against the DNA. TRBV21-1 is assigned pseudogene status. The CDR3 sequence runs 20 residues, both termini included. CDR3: CASSKAASGRPNGATDTQYL.

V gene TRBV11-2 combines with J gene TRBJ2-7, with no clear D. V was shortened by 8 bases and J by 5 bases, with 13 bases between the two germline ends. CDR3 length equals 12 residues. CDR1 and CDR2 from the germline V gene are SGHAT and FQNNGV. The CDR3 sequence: CASRKLVDEQYF. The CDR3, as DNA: TGTGCCAGCCGAAAGTTGGTCGACGAGCAGTACTTC.

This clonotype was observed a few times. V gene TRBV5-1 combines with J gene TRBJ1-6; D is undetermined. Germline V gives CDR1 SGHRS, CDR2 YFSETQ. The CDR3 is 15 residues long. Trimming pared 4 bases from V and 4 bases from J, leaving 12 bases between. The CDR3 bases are TGCGCCAGCAGCAGTGGAGCCTCATATAATTCACCCCTCCACTTT. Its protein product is CASSSGASYNSPLHF.

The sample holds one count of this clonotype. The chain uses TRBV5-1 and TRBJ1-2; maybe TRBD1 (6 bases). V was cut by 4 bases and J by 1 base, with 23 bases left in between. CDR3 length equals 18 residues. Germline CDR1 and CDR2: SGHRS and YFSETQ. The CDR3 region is CASSPNRDGGRGNYGYTF. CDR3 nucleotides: TGCGCCAGCAGCCCGAACCGGGACGGGGGGCGCGGTAACTATGGCTACACCTTC.

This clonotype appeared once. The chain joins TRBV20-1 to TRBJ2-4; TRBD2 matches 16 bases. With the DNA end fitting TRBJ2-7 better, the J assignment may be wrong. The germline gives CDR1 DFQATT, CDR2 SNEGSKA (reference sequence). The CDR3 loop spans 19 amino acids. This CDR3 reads CSAPTPPGLAGGTVYEQYF. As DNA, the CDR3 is TGCAGTGCGCCGACGCCTCCGGGACTAGCGGGGGGGACCGTCTACGAGCAGTACTTC.

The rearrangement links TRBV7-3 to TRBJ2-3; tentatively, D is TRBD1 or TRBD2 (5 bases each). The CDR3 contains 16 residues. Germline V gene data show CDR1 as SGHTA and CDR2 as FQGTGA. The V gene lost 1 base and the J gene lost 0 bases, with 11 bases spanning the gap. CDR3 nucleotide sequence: TGTGCCAGCAGCTTAAGCGCAGGGACGAGCACAGATACGCAGTATTTT. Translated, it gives CASSLSAGTSTDTQYF.

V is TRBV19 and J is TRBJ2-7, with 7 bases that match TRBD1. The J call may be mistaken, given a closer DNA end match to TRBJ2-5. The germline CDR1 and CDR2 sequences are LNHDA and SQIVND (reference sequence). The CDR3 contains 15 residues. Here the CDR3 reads CASSGGQTIQETQYF. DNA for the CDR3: TGTGCCAGTAGTGGGGGACAGACGATCCAAGAGACCCAGTACTTC.

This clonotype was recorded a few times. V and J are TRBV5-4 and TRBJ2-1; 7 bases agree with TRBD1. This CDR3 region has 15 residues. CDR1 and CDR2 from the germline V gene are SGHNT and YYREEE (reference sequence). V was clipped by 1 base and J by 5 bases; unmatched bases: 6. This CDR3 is CASSLRQGVDNEQFF. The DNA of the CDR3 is TGTGCCAGCAGCTTGAGGCAGGGGGTCGACAATGAGCAGTTCTTC.

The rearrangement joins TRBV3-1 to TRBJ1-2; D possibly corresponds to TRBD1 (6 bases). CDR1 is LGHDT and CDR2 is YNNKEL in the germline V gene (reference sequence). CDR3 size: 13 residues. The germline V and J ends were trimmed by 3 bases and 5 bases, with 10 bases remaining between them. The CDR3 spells CASSHRQAYGYTF. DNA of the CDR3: TGTGCCAGCAGCCACCGACAGGCGTATGGCTACACCTTC.

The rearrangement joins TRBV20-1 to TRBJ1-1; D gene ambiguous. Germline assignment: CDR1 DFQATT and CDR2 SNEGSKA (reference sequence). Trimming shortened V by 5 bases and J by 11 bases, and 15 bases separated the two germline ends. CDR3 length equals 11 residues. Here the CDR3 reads CSALPSSSAFF. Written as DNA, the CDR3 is TGCAGTGCTCTCCCTTCTTCCTCCGCTTTCTTT.

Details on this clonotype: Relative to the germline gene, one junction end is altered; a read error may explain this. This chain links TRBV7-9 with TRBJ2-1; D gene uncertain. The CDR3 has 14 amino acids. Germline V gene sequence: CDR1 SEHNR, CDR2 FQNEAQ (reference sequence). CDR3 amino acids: CASSLVGAYNERFF. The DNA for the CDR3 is TGTGCCAGCAGCCTGGTAGGAGCCTACAATGAGCGGTTCTTC.

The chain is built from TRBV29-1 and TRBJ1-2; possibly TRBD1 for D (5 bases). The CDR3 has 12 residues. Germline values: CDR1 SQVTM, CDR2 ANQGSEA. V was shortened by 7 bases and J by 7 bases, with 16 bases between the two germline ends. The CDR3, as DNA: TGCAGCGGTGTGGGGGTTTGGGGTGGCTACACCTTC. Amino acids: CSGVGVWGGYTF. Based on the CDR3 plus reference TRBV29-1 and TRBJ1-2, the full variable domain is SAVISQKPSRDICQRGTSLTIQCQVDSQVTMMFWYRQQPGQSLTLIATANQGSEATYESGFVIDKFPISRPNLTFSTLTVSNMSPEDSSIYLCSGVGVWGGYTFGSGTRLTVV.

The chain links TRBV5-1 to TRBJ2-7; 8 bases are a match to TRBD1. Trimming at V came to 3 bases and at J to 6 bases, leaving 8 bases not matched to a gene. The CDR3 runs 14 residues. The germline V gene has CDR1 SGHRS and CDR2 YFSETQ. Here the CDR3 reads CASSSEDRVGEQYF. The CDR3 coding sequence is TGCGCCAGCAGCTCCGAGGACAGGGTGGGCGAGCAGTACTTC.

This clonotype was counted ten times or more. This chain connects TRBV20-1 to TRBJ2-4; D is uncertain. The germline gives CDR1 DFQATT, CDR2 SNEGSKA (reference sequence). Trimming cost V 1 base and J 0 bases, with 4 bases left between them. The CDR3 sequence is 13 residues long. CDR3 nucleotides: TGCAGTGCTAGAGCGCTAGCCAAAAACATTCAGTACTTC. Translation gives CSARALAKNIQYF.